Below are 17 T cell receptor beta chains sequenced from a single sample in a study of T-cell memory formation after mild COVID-19. TCRdb recomputed calls from the 5' RACE reads with MiXCR, one row per CDR3 protein. The table includes under 300,000 distinct CDR3 sequences, roughly 8% detected once. The sequenced sample consisted of PBMCs or a T cell subset sorted from them (not recorded which). The receptors here all came from a man between 18 and 29 years old who had mild COVID-19 (a few samples of this study predate the infection). Cell type and time point are not known.

This clonotype occurred many times. This chain links TRBV3-1 with TRBJ1-5; tentatively, D is TRBD1 (6 bases). There are 15 residues in the CDR3. Deletions cut 1 base from V and 4 bases from J, with 11 bases between. Germline CDR1 and CDR2: LGHDT and YNNKEL (reference sequence). The CDR3 protein is CASSQGAQGNQPQHF. The CDR3 DNA reads as TGTGCCAGCAGCCAAGGAGCTCAGGGGAATCAGCCCCAGCATTTT.

J is TRBJ2-1 and V is TRBV3-1; D is undetermined. Deletions cut 1 base from V and 8 bases from J, with 6 bases between. The germline V gene has CDR1 LGHDT and CDR2 YNNKEL (reference sequence). The CDR3 totals 12 residues. As DNA, the CDR3 is TGTGCCAGCAGCCAAGTGAGCCATGAGCAGTTCTTC. Amino acids: CASSQVSHEQFF.

The rearrangement uses TRBV29-1 and TRBJ2-1; D is undetermined. CDR1 and CDR2 (germline): SQVTM, ANQGSEA. The CDR3 is 13 amino acids. Between the trimmed V and J ends, which lost 3 bases and 0 bases, there was a span of 6 bases. This CDR3 is CSVDGPSYNEQFF. In DNA, the CDR3 is TGCAGCGTTGACGGGCCCTCCTACAATGAGCAGTTCTTC.

This clonotype was counted a few times. The chain couples TRBV6-5 to TRBJ2-5; D tentatively fits TRBD1 or TRBD2 (5 bases each). Looked up from germline, CDR1 is MNHEY and CDR2 is SVGAGI. The CDR3 sequence is 14 residues long. V was trimmed by 5 bases and J by 4 bases, leaving 14 bases between them. The DNA of the CDR3 is TGTGCCAGCAGTCCGGGACCGTCGCGAGAGACCCAGTACTTC. This encodes CASSPGPSRETQYF.

The V call is TRBV15, the J call TRBJ2-7; no firm D call. The germline V gene encodes CDR1 LNHNV and CDR2 YYDKDF (reference sequence). The CDR3 has 15 residues. The germline V and J ends were trimmed by 0 bases and 2 bases, with 11 bases remaining between them. The CDR3 DNA reads TGTGCCACCAGCAGAGATTCGGCAGGTGCCTACGAGCAGTACTTC. It is translated as CATSRDSAGAYEQYF. Filled out from reference TRBV15 and TRBJ2-7, the complete variable domain reads DAMVIQNPRYQVTQFGKPVTLSCSQTLNHNVMYWYQQKSSQAPKLLFHYYDKDFNNEADTPDNFQSRRPNTSFCFLDIRSPGLGDTAMYLCATSRDSAGAYEQYFGPGTRLTVT.

The chain recombines TRBV10-3 with TRBJ2-2, with D tentatively TRBD1 (6 bases). The germline V and J ends were trimmed by 7 bases and 3 bases, with 12 bases remaining between them. The germline V gene encodes CDR1 ENHRY and CDR2 SYGVKD. This CDR3 comprises 14 residues. DNA for the CDR3: TGTGCCATCACACACAGGGTTGACACCGGGGAGCTGTTTTTT. It specifies CAITHRVDTGELFF.

This clonotype was observed many times. The rearrangement joins TRBV6-5 to TRBJ2-1; D remains ambiguous. V lost 0 bases and J lost 6, with 6 bases in between. CDR3 length: 13 residues. CDR1 and CDR2 from the germline V gene are MNHEY and SVGAGI. In nucleotides, the CDR3 is TGTGCCAGCAGTTACTCGCCCCGCAATGAGCAGTTCTTC. It translates to CASSYSPRNEQFF.

The chain employs TRBV18 and TRBJ1-2; no reliable D call. Trimming stripped 6 bases from V and 6 bases from J, with 11 bases between. The CDR3 sequence is 12 residues long. The V gene's germline CDR1 is KGHSH and CDR2 LQKENI. CDR3 amino acids: CASSRSIDGYTF. As DNA, the CDR3 is TGTGCCAGCTCCAGGTCCATAGATGGCTACACCTTC.

J is TRBJ2-3 and V is TRBV7-3; 8 nucleotides agree with TRBD2. Germline V CDR1 and CDR2: SGHTA, FQGTGA. The CDR3 contains 15 residues. The V gene end was trimmed by 6 bases and the J gene end by 4 bases; junction bases not matched to a gene: 9. Here the CDR3 DNA reads TGTGCCAGCAGTCCGACGGGGGGGTCCGCAGATACGCAGTATTTT. Its translation: CASSPTGGSADTQYF.

This clonotype showed up just a few times. This rearrangement joins TRBV12-3 or TRBV12-4 to TRBJ2-1, with D possibly being TRBD1 (5 bases). Trimming cost V 1 base and J 6 bases, with 10 bases left between them. The CDR3 spans 14 residues. The CDR3 sequence is CASSLGAGSNEQFF. The CDR3 region has the DNA TGTGCCAGCAGTTTAGGGGCAGGGTCCAATGAGCAGTTCTTC.

The table lists this clonotype with a few counts. This sequence joins TRBV7-2 and TRBJ2-7, with D possibly TRBD2 on 6 matching bases. The germline V gene has CDR1 SGHTA and CDR2 FQGNSA. There are 13 residues in the CDR3. Trimming left V 5 bases short and J 5 bases short, with 13 bases between. The DNA for the CDR3 is TGTGCCAGCAGCCCTAGGACTACTAACGAGCAGTACGTC. This codes for CASSPRTTNEQYV.

The J gene is TRBJ1-2, the V gene TRBV5-1; 7 bases align to TRBD1. From germline, CDR1 is SGHRS and CDR2 YFSETQ. The CDR3 spans 16 residues. With V trimmed by 2 bases and J by 4 bases, 11 bases remained unmatched. Here the CDR3 reads CASSLPTTGYSYGYTF. The CDR3 region has the DNA TGCGCCAGCAGCTTACCCACGACAGGGTACAGCTATGGCTACACCTTC.

This clonotype was seen repeatedly, ten times or more. The chain links TRBV12-3 or TRBV12-4 to TRBJ1-2; TRBD1 might be the D (5 bases). Trimming removed 3 bases at V and 4 bases at J, with 9 bases between. The CDR3 covers 13 residues. Here the CDR3 reads CASSFDGTYGYTF. CDR3 DNA: TGTGCCAGCAGTTTTGACGGGACCTATGGCTACACCTTC.

This clonotype was observed at least ten times. The chain couples TRBV4-2 to TRBJ2-2, with 8 bases aligning to TRBD1. The CDR3 runs 15 residues. The V and J ends lost 5 bases and 1 base, in that order; junction bases with no gene match: 3. Germline V gene data show CDR1 as LGHNA and CDR2 as YNFKEQ. The CDR3 sequence: CASSAGQGNTGELFF. Here the CDR3 DNA reads TGTGCCAGCAGCGCCGGACAGGGGAACACCGGGGAGCTGTTTTTT.

V and J are TRBV4-1 and TRBJ1-5; TRBD1 might be the D (5 bases). The CDR3 is 15 residues long. The germline V and J ends were trimmed by 1 base and 4 bases, with 11 bases remaining between them. From germline, CDR1 is MGHRA and CDR2 YSYEKL. DNA for the CDR3: TGCGCCAGCAGCCAAGGCACGGGGGGGAATCAGCCCCAGCATTTT. Protein sequence: CASSQGTGGNQPQHF.

This clonotype turned up a few times. The chain carries TRBV7-3 and TRBJ1-6; 8 positions match TRBD1. Germline trimming cut 6 bases from V and 10 bases from J; bases unmatched to any gene: 8. The germline CDR1 and CDR2 sequences are SGHTA and FQGTGA. The CDR3 is made up of 14 amino acids. The CDR3 reads CASSPQGGHSPLHF. The CDR3 nucleotides are TGTGCCAGCAGTCCACAGGGGGGGCACTCACCCCTCCACTTT.

This clonotype turned up a few times. This chain connects TRBV7-2 to TRBJ2-1; maybe TRBD1 (5 bases). Germline-derived CDR1 and CDR2 are SGHTA and FQGNSA. The CDR3 is made up of 14 amino acids. V was clipped by 1 base and J by 7 bases, with 11 bases between them. CDR3: CASSLETVWNEQFF. The CDR3 DNA reads as TGTGCCAGCAGCTTAGAGACAGTTTGGAATGAGCAGTTCTTC.